Here is one TCR beta chain with its context. Its antigen is still unknown. This sample was included in a study of CD8 T cells in ankylosing spondylitis. TCRdb recomputed calls from the 5' RACE reads with MiXCR, one row per CDR3 protein. The table shows a few hundred thousand distinct CDR3 sequences, with 20% to 25% occurring only once. Whole-study findings and limits: One TCR beta motif, made up of roughly 8 highly homologous variants, appeared characteristic of ankylosing spondylitis blood.

The CDR3 runs 13 residues. Germline lookup yields CDR1 SGHNT and CDR2 YENEEA. V was clipped by 5 bases and J by 6 bases, with 10 bases between them. Sequenced: blood, either unsorted or a sorted T cell fraction (not recorded which). V gene TRBV11-3 combines with J gene TRBJ2-2; D gene uncertain. The TCR was taken from a male donor with ankylosing spondylitis. CDR3 amino acids: CASSGNNAGELFF. DNA of the CDR3: TGTGCCAGCAGCGGGAACAACGCCGGGGAGCTGTTTTTT.